The rows below give T cell receptor beta chains drawn from one sample of a study of post-analysis software for immune sequencing data. TCRdb redid the calling of the PCR reads with MiXCR, one entry per CDR3 protein. The sample has 400,000 to 500,000 distinct CDR3 sequences; less than 40% are singletons. Sequencing was carried out using blood. The source of these receptors is a girl aged 2 to 10 with multiple sclerosis. CDR3s include the opening cysteine and the closing phenylalanine or tryptophan. A D gene is named only where the DNA matches it firmly. A row's size may be missing; if present it is once, few, many or a size class.

J | size | D | V | DNA | CDR3
TRBJ2-1 | . | . | TRBV29-1 | TGCAGCGTTGATGTTGGGGACTCCTACAATGAGCAGTTCTTC | CSVDVGDSYNEQFF
TRBJ2-7 | . | TRBD1 | TRBV7-6 | TGTGCCAGCAGCCCGGGGACAGGTTCCCCCTACGAGCAGTACTTC | CASSPGTGSPYEQYF
TRBJ1-4 | . | . | TRBV25-1 | TGTGCCAGCAGTGAGCCCCCGAATGAAAAACTGTTTTTT | CASSEPPNEKLFF
TRBJ2-7 | . | . | TRBV15 | TGTGCCACCAGCAGAGATGGGTTCACCCTGGGATTCTACGAGCAGCACTTC | CATSRDGFTLGFYEQHF
TRBJ2-3 | few | TRBD1 | TRBV24-1 | TGTGCCACCAAGGGGGACAGGGCGTTGGATACGCAGTATTTT | CATKGDRALDTQYF
TRBJ2-3 | . | TRBD2 | TRBV7-8 | TGTGCCAGCAGCTTACGTTGGGCTAGCGGGAGGGCCGGTACAGATACGCAGTATTTT | CASSLRWASGRAGTDTQYF
TRBJ2-7 | few | . | TRBV20-1 | TGCAGTGCTAGTGACGTTGCCTACGAGCAGTACTTC | CSASDVAYEQYF
TRBJ1-2 | once | . | TRBV6-5 | TGTGCCAGCAGGTCCAGGGACTATGGCTACACCTTC | CASRSRDYGYTF
TRBJ1-2 | . | . | TRBV2 | TGTGCCAGCAAAGGGGACGCGAGGAGATATGGCTACACCTTC | CASKGDARRYGYTF
TRBJ2-7 | many | . | TRBV10-3 | TGTGCCATCAGTGAGGACAGTACCTACGAGCAGTACTTC | CAISEDSTYEQYF
TRBJ2-7 | . | . | TRBV11-1 | TGTGCCAGCAGCTTCCGACAGGGAATGAGCGGGAGAACCTACGAGCAGTACTTC | CASSFRQGMSGRTYEQYF
TRBJ1-6 | . | . | TRBV7-2 | TGTGCCAGCAGCTCGGCAACAGGGTTAAATAATTCACCCCTCCACTTT | CASSSATGLNNSPLHF
TRBJ2-3 | . | TRBD2 | TRBV5-5 | TGTGCCAGCAGCTCTAGGAAGGGACTAGCGACAGATACGCAGTATTTT | CASSSRKGLATDTQYF
TRBJ2-3 | . | . | TRBV15 | TGTGCCACCCGGTCCTTGGGCACAGATACGCAGTATTTT | CATRSLGTDTQYF
TRBJ2-1 | . | . | TRBV29-1 | TGCAGCGTTGAAGTGTCGGCAGGGGCCTATGAGCAGTTCTTC | CSVEVSAGAYEQFF
TRBJ2-1 | . | TRBD1 | TRBV9 | TGTGCCAGCAGCGTAGGTGCCCACGGACAGGGGGTCCAGTTCTTC | CASSVGAHGQGVQFF
TRBJ2-5 | . | TRBD2 | TRBV7-2 | TGTGCCAGCAGCTTCCTAGCGGGACTTAAGGGGGAGACCCAGTACTTC | CASSFLAGLKGETQYF
TRBJ2-7 | few | . | TRBV28 | TGTGCCAGCAGTCCCCCGGGACCGTCCAACTACGAGCAGTACTTC | CASSPPGPSNYEQYF
TRBJ1-1 | . | . | TRBV12-3/TRBV12-4 | TGTGCCAGCAGTTTCTCCATAACGACTGAAGCTTTCTTT | CASSFSITTEAFF
TRBJ2-2 | . | TRBD1 | TRBV12-3/TRBV12-4 | TGTGCCAGCAGCCGACAGGGGAACACCGGGGAGCTGTTTTTT | CASSRQGNTGELFF
TRBJ2-5 | few | . | TRBV28 | TGTGCCAGCAGATCCAGGGGAAAAGAGACCCAGTACTTC | CASRSRGKETQYF
TRBJ2-7 | . | . | TRBV20-1 | TGCAGTGCTAGAGATCCAAGCTCCTACGAGCAGTACTTC | CSARDPSSYEQYF
TRBJ1-2 | . | . | TRBV12-3/TRBV12-4 | TGTGCCAGCAGTTTACCCCCTTCGGTGGATGGCTACACCTTC | CASSLPPSVDGYTF
TRBJ2-7 | few | . | TRBV15 | TGTGCCACCAGCAGAGACCGAGGACGGAAAACCTACGAGCAGTACTTC | CATSRDRGRKTYEQYF
TRBJ2-1 | few | TRBD2 | TRBV28 | TGTGCCAGCACCAAACTAGCGGACTTAAGGGGTGAGCAGTTCTTC | CASTKLADLRGEQFF
TRBJ1-3 | . | . | TRBV4-3 | TGCGCCAGCAGCCAAGATCGTAGTAGGAGCACCATATATTTT | CASSQDRSRSTIYF
TRBJ2-1 | few | TRBD1 | TRBV10-3 | TGTGCCATCAGCGCGCGCGGGACAGGGGGCGACCCCTACAATGAGCAGTTCTTC | CAISARGTGGDPYNEQFF
TRBJ1-1 | . | . | TRBV5-6 | TGTGCCAGCAGCTTGAACAGGATGAACACTGAAGCTTTCTTT | CASSLNRMNTEAFF
TRBJ1-2 | few | . | TRBV10-3 | TGTGCCATCAGTGCCCAGGGAGGGCTGACTAACTATGGCTACACCTTC | CAISAQGGLTNYGYTF
TRBJ2-7 | few | . | TRBV5-1 | TGCGCCAGCAGCTTCCGGACATCGGCCTACGAGCAGTACTTC | CASSFRTSAYEQYF
TRBJ1-6 | . | TRBD1 | TRBV28 | TGTGCCACCGCCCCGATCGGACAGGGAAATTCACCCCTCCACTTT | CATAPIGQGNSPLHF
TRBJ2-7 | . | . | TRBV7-2 | TGTGCCAGCAGCTCCCTTGATCTAGGGCACGAGCAGTACTTC | CASSSLDLGHEQYF
TRBJ2-7 | few | TRBD1 | TRBV12-5 | TGTGCTAGTGGTTTGTCCAGGGGGTTCGACGAGCAGTACTTC | CASGLSRGFDEQYF
TRBJ2-7 | . | TRBD2 | TRBV6-2/TRBV6-3 | TGTGCCAGCAGTTACTCGAGGTCAGGACTAGCGTCCTACGAGCAGTACTTC | CASSYSRSGLASYEQYF
TRBJ2-3 | few | . | TRBV28 | TGTGCCAGCAGTTTAAGGTGGAATACGCAGTATTTT | CASSLRWNTQYF
TRBJ2-5 | . | . | TRBV12-3/TRBV12-4 | TGTGCCAGCAGTTTCGGACAGAGGGAGACCCAGTACTTC | CASSFGQRETQYF
TRBJ1-2 | . | TRBD1 | TRBV29-1 | TGCAGCGTTGAAGACTCGACAGGGGTCATCTATGGCTACACCTTC | CSVEDSTGVIYGYTF
TRBJ2-3 | . | TRBD2 | TRBV5-1 | TGCGCCAGCAGCGCCGACCCACTAGCGGGCACAGATACGCAGTATTTT | CASSADPLAGTDTQYF
TRBJ1-2 | . | . | TRBV7-9 | TGTGCCAGCAGCCCCCGAACAAACCCACTCTATGGCTACACCTTC | CASSPRTNPLYGYTF
TRBJ2-5 | . | TRBD2 | TRBV5-1 | TGCGCCAGCAGGGGGACTAGTCAGGGTGAGACCCAGTACTTC | CASRGTSQGETQYF
TRBJ2-6 | few | . | TRBV5-1 | TGCGCCAGCAGCTATACCGGGACGGCGATATTTGGCTCTGGGGCCAACGTCCTGACTTTC | CASSYTGTAIFGSGANVLTF
TRBJ2-7 | few | . | TRBV5-1 | TGCGCCAGCAGCCAACAACCGACAGGAGGTAGCTACGAGCAGTACTTC | CASSQQPTGGSYEQYF
TRBJ1-1 | . | . | TRBV4-1 | TGCGCCAGCAGCCATCTAATGTCTGAAGCTTTCTTT | CASSHLMSEAFF
TRBJ1-1 | . | . | TRBV28 | TGTGCCAGCAGTTTACCAAACACCAATGAAGCTTTCTTT | CASSLPNTNEAFF
TRBJ2-7 | . | . | TRBV10-3 | TGTGCCATCAGTGGCTCGACGGTCTCCTACGAGCAGTACTTC | CAISGSTVSYEQYF
TRBJ2-3 | once | TRBD2 | TRBV3-1 | TGTGCCAGCAGCCCGAGGACTAGCGGGAGGGGGGATACGCAGTATTTT | CASSPRTSGRGDTQYF
TRBJ2-3 | . | TRBD2 | TRBV7-3 | TGTGCCAGCAGTTTCCGACTAGCGGGGGTCACAGATACGCAGTATTTT | CASSFRLAGVTDTQYF
TRBJ2-5 | . | . | TRBV12-3/TRBV12-4 | TGTGCCAGCACCCGGCAGGGGTCCCAAGAGACCCAGTACTTC | CASTRQGSQETQYF
TRBJ2-1 | . | . | TRBV29-1 | TGCAGCGTTGAGGGACAATTGCGGTGGAATGAGCAGTTCTTC | CSVEGQLRWNEQFF
TRBJ2-2 | few | . | TRBV12-3/TRBV12-4 | TGTGCCAGCAGCTTCACCGGGGAGCTGTTTTTT | CASSFTGELFF